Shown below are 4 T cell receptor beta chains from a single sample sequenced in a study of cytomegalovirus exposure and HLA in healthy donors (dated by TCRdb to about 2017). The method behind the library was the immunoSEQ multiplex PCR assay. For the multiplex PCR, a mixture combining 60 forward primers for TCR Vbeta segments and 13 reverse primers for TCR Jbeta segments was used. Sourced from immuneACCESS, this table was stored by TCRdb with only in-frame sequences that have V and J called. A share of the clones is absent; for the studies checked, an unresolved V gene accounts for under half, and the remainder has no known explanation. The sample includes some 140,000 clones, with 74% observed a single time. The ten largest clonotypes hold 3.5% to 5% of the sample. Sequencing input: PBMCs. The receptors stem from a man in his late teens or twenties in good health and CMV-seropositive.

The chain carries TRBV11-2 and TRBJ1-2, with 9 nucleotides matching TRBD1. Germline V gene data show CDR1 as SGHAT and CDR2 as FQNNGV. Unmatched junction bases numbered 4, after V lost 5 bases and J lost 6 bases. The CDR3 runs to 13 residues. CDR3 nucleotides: TGTGCCAGCAGCCCAGGGACAGGGAATGGCTACACCTTC. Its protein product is CASSPGTGNGYTF.

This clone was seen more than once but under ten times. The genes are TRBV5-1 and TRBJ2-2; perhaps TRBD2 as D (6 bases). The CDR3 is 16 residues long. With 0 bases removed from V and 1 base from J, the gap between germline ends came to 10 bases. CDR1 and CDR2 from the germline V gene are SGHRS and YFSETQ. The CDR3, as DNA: TGCGCCAGCAGCTTGGGTCTGCGGGGGAACACCGGGGAGCTGTTTTTT. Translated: CASSLGLRGNTGELFF.

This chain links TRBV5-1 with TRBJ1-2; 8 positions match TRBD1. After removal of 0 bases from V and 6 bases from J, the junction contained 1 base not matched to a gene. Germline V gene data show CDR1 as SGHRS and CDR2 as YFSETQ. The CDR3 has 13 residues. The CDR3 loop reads CASSLGQGNGYTF. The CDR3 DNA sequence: TGCGCCAGCAGCTTGGGACAGGGGAATGGCTACACCTTC.

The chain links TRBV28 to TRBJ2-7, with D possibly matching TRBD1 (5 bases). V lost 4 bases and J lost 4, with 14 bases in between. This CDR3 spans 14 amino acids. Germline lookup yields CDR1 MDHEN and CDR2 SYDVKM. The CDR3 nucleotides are TGTGCCAGCAGTTCCCCCCAGGGATGGTACGAGCAGTACTTC. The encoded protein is CASSSPQGWYEQYF.